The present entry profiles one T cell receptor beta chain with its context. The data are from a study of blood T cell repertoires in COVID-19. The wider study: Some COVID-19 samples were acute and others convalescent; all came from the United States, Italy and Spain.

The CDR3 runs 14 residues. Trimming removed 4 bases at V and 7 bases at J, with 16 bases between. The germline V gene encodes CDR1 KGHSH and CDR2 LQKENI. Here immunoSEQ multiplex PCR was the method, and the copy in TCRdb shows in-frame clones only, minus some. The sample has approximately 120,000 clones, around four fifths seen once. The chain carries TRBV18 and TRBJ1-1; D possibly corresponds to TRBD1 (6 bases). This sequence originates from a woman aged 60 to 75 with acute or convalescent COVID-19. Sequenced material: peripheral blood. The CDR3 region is CASSRDTEAREAFF. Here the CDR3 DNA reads TGTGCCAGCTCACGGGACACCGAAGCCCGTGAAGCTTTCTTT.